Each of the 14 T cell receptor beta chains below was sequenced from the same sample in a study of cytomegalovirus exposure and HLA in healthy donors. Profiling relied on immunoSEQ multiplex PCR, and the TCRdb table lists in-frame clones only, not all of them. Of tens of thousands of clones listed, around 97% are singletons. The sample consisted of PBMCs. These receptors came from a young man in good health and CMV-seronegative.

This clone was detected once. The genes are TRBV20-1 and TRBJ2-5; the D gene is possibly TRBD2 (6 bases). The germline V and J ends were trimmed by 6 bases and 5 bases, with 10 bases remaining between them. Germline V lookup: CDR1 DFQATT, CDR2 SNEGSKA (reference sequence). The CDR3 is 11 amino acids. The DNA of the CDR3 is TGCAGTGCCACCCGGGGGGAGACCCAGTACTTC. Translating gives CSATRGETQYF.

This rearrangement joins TRBV4-1 to TRBJ1-3; D gene uncertain. With 1 base removed from V and 0 bases from J, the gap between germline ends came to 7 bases. Germline lookup yields CDR1 MGHRA and CDR2 YSYEKL. The CDR3 length is 15 residues. CDR3 bases: TGCGCCAGCAGCCAAGTACACCTCTCTGGAAACACCATATATTTT. Protein sequence: CASSQVHLSGNTIYF.

The chain employs TRBV18 and TRBJ2-2; TRBD2 agrees at 11 bases. V shed 6 bases, J shed 5 bases, and the junction held 8 bases outside the gene matches. This CDR3 has 16 amino acids. CDR1 is KGHSH and CDR2 is LQKENI in the germline V gene. The DNA for the CDR3 is TGTGCCAGCTCCCTCACTAGCGGGAGCGGTACCGGGGAGCTGTTTTTT. It yields the protein CASSLTSGSGTGELFF.

The V call is TRBV5-1, the J call TRBJ2-7; 11 bases match TRBD2. This CDR3 comprises 16 residues. V was pared by 4 bases and J by 3 bases, with 9 bases of the junction left unmatched. Germline loops: CDR1 SGHRS, CDR2 YFSETQ. The CDR3 protein is CASSPAVTSGSYEQYF. The CDR3 DNA reads TGCGCCAGCAGCCCGGCAGTCACTAGCGGGAGCTACGAGCAGTACTTC.

This chain uses TRBV4-1 with TRBJ1-2; 7 bases map to TRBD1. CDR1 and CDR2 from the germline V gene are MGHRA and YSYEKL. The junction had 12 bases not matched to a gene; V was cut back by 0 bases and J by 8 bases. This CDR3 region has 16 residues. CDR3 sequence: CASSQDRYKGAGGYTF. The DNA for the CDR3 is TGCGCCAGCAGCCAAGATAGGTATAAGGGGGCCGGCGGCTACACCTTC.

J is TRBJ2-1 and V is TRBV6-6, with TRBD1 as a possible D gene (5 bases). CDR1 and CDR2 (germline): MNHNY, SVGAGI (reference sequence). CDR3 length equals 15 residues. Trimming took 0 bases from V and 2 from J, leaving 8 bases between them. The CDR3 DNA sequence: TGTGCCAGCAGTTACTCACAGGAGCCCTACAATGAGCAGTTCTTC. Residues: CASSYSQEPYNEQFF.

This chain connects TRBV5-1 to TRBJ2-3; 9 positions match TRBD1. The trim removed 4 bases at V and 6 bases at J, leaving 9 bases unmatched. The germline V gene encodes CDR1 SGHRS and CDR2 YFSETQ. CDR3 length: 15 residues. The CDR3 DNA sequence: TGCGCCAGCAGCCCAACAGGGGGCGGAGTGGATACGCAGTATTTT. This sequence encodes CASSPTGGGVDTQYF.

V and J are TRBV19 and TRBJ2-6; D might be TRBD1 (6 bases). V dropped 4 bases and J dropped 0 bases, with 13 bases sitting between them. Germline V gene sequence: CDR1 LNHDA, CDR2 SQIVND (reference sequence). The CDR3 contains 17 residues. The CDR3 region is CASSNTGYHSGANVLTF. The CDR3 DNA is TGTGCCAGTAGTAACACAGGGTACCACTCTGGGGCCAACGTCCTGACTTTC. Combining the CDR3 with reference TRBV19 and TRBJ2-6 gives the whole variable domain DGGITQSPKYLFRKEGQNVTLSCEQNLNHDAMYWYRQDPGQGLRLIYYSQIVNDFQKGDIAEGYSVSREKKESFPLTVTSAQKNPTAFYLCASSNTGYHSGANVLTFGAGSRLTVL.

V is TRBV6-1 and J is TRBJ1-5; 8 bases fit TRBD1. The J segment lost 5 bases and the V segment lost 4 bases, leaving 13 bases of the junction unmatched. The CDR3 length is 17 residues. Germline V CDR1 and CDR2: MNHNS, SASEGT. CDR3 sequence: CASSGPWTGSSDQPQHF. CDR3 coding DNA: TGTGCCAGCAGTGGGCCATGGACAGGGTCGAGCGATCAGCCCCAGCATTTT.

The chain couples TRBV7-9 to TRBJ2-7; TRBD1 matches at 9 bases. V gave up 5 bases and J gave up 1 base; unmatched junction bases: 6. The germline gives CDR1 SEHNR, CDR2 FQNEAQ (reference sequence). The CDR3 runs 15 residues. The CDR3 bases are TGTGCCAGCAGCCCCCGGGACAGGGCATCCTACGAGCAGTACTTC. It is translated as CASSPRDRASYEQYF.

The genes are TRBV6-5 and TRBJ1-1, with D maybe TRBD1 (6 bases). From germline, CDR1 is MNHEY and CDR2 SVGAGI. The ends were cut back, 6 bases at V and 5 bases at J, with 19 bases in the middle. The CDR3 covers 15 residues. The CDR3 protein is CASSSLGGQWTEAFF. DNA of the CDR3: TGTGCCAGCAGCTCCTTGGGGGGGCAATGGACTGAAGCTTTCTTT.

V usage is TRBV4-1 and J usage is TRBJ1-5, with 7 positions matching TRBD1. Germline loops: CDR1 MGHRA, CDR2 YSYEKL. V was pared by 4 bases and J by 5 bases, with 8 bases of the junction left unmatched. This CDR3 has 15 amino acids. CDR3 protein: CASSPHRTGDQPQHF. The CDR3 nucleotides are TGCGCCAGCAGCCCTCACCGCACAGGGGATCAGCCCCAGCATTTT.

The genes are TRBV10-2 and TRBJ1-1, with a tentative D call TRBD1 (6 bases). Trimming pared 4 bases from V and 8 bases from J, leaving 29 bases between. From germline, CDR1 is WSHSY and CDR2 SAAADI. The CDR3 length is 18 residues. The CDR3 reads CASSALLNRVERGHEAFF. The CDR3 DNA reads TGCGCCAGCAGTGCCCTCTTAAACAGGGTGGAAAGGGGCCACGAAGCTTTCTTT.

This chain links TRBV4-1 with TRBJ1-1, with 10 bases aligning to TRBD1. CDR1 MGHRA and CDR2 YSYEKL come from the germline V gene. This CDR3 is built from 15 residues. With 1 base clipped from V and 5 bases from J, the junction kept 4 bases outside the gene matches. In DNA, the CDR3 is TGCGCCAGCAGCCAAGCTGGACAGGGGGAGACTGAAGCTTTCTTT. This translates into CASSQAGQGETEAFF.